This T cell receptor (beta chain) originates from a study of immune heterogeneity within non-small cell lung tumors. Overall study results and limits: Locally, T-cell clonality showed a moderate but significant correlation with tumor mutational burden measured at the same site (R about 0.34). Tumor sites within a patient were found to share identical dominant CDR3 beta clonotypes, and site-unique high-frequency clones were also present.

Template input was genomic DNA from bulk tumor (about 600 ng per sample). Biopsies, several per primary tumor and spaced far apart, were collected during surgery. With untreated, newly diagnosed non-small cell lung cancer, the patients went on to undergo curative surgery. J gave up 5 bases and V 5 bases, and 8 bases lay outside the gene matches. The germline CDR1 and CDR2 sequences are MNHEY and SVGEGT. The CDR3 has 15 amino acids. The authors amplified TCR beta CDR3 by multiplex PCR with 32 V and 13 J primers. TCRdb called the multiplex PCR reads again in MiXCR, with one record for every CDR3 protein. Found here are 13,000 or so distinct CDR3 sequences, about 22% of them singletons; the top ten hold around 4.3%. This clonotype occurred a few times. Antigen specificity is unknown.

Specimen: lung tumor tissue. This clonotype was obtained from a man aged 55 to 70 with non-small cell lung cancer. The chain links TRBV6-2 or TRBV6-3 to TRBJ2-2, with 7 bases that match TRBD2. CDR3 loop: CASSVTGGGTGELFF. CDR3 bases: TGTGCCAGCAGTGTTACGGGGGGAGGAACCGGGGAGCTGTTTTTT.